These T cell receptor beta chains were read from a single sample in a study of blood T cell repertoires in COVID-19. Here immunoSEQ multiplex PCR was the method, and the copy in TCRdb shows in-frame clones only, minus some. This sample has 190,000 or so clones, with around 89% found just once. Sequencing was performed on PBMCs or T cells enriched from blood (not recorded which). All receptors derive from a woman aged 18-35 years who had recovered from COVID-19. Each CDR3 is given with its conserved first and last residue. D genes are given only for firm matches. Clone size is shown for a subset of rows, as once, few, many or a class of expanded clone.

TRBV9	NA	NA	TRBJ1-6	CASASEGNSPLHF	TGTGCCAGCGCCTCGGAGGGTAATTCACCCCTCCACTTT
TRBV30	TRBD1	NA	TRBJ1-5	CACTGQLSNQPQHF	TGTGCCTGTACGGGACAGCTTAGCAATCAGCCCCAGCATTTT
TRBV28	NA	NA	TRBJ1-1	CASSFLVGMNTEAFF	TGTGCCAGCAGTTTCCTCGTGGGCATGAACACTGAAGCTTTCTTT
TRBV9	NA	few	TRBJ2-1	CASSVLESSYNEQFF	TGTGCCAGCAGCGTTCTCGAGAGCTCCTACAATGAGCAGTTCTTC
TRBV5-1	TRBD1	NA	TRBJ1-5	CASSPGTGLNQPQHF	TGCGCCAGCAGCCCCGGGACAGGGCTCAATCAGCCCCAGCATTTT
TRBV7-9	NA	NA	TRBJ2-7	CASSLGRTSPGYEQYF	TGTGCCAGCAGCTTAGGGAGGACTTCTCCGGGGTACGAGCAGTACTTC
TRBV5-4	TRBD1	NA	TRBJ1-1	CASSLRIGGNTEAFF	TGTGCCAGCAGCTTGCGGATAGGGGGCAACACTGAAGCTTTCTTT
TRBV13	NA	NA	TRBJ2-1	CASTPAAVQGEQFF	TGTGCCAGCACACCGGCGGCTGTCCAAGGTGAGCAGTTCTTC
TRBV20-1	TRBD2	NA	TRBJ2-7	CSASSGGKDEQYF	TGCAGTGCTAGTAGCGGGGGGAAGGACGAGCAGTACTTC
TRBV29-1	TRBD1	NA	TRBJ2-7	CSVEKGAAYEQYF	TGCAGCGTTGAAAAGGGGGCGGCCTACGAGCAGTACTTC
TRBV18	TRBD1	NA	TRBJ1-3	CASSLFGTGDSGNTIYF	TGTGCCAGCTCACTTTTTGGGACAGGGGACTCTGGAAACACCATATATTTT
TRBV12-3/TRBV12-4	NA	NA	TRBJ1-6	CASSFQTNSPLHF	TGTGCCAGCAGTTTTCAGACAAATTCACCCCTCCACTTT
TRBV28	NA	NA	TRBJ1-1	CATIWGGNTEAFF	TGTGCCACCATATGGGGAGGGAACACTGAAGCTTTCTTT
TRBV24-1	NA	NA	TRBJ2-3	CATSDGLLDTQYF	TGTGCCACCAGTGACGGACTGTTAGATACGCAGTATTTT
TRBV5-6	TRBD1	NA	TRBJ1-2	CASSLGTGVTGYTF	TGTGCCAGCAGCTTGGGGACAGGGGTAACTGGCTACACCTTC
TRBV10-2	NA	NA	TRBJ1-2	CASSDRVAALYGYTF	TGCGCCAGCAGTGATCGAGTGGCGGCTCTCTATGGCTACACCTTC
TRBV28	NA	NA	TRBJ1-5	CASSFAREVYQPQHF	TGTGCCAGCAGTTTCGCCAGGGAGGTTTATCAGCCCCAGCATTTT
TRBV29-1	NA	NA	TRBJ1-1	CSVAAGLNTEAFF	TGCAGCGTTGCGGCAGGGTTGAACACTGAAGCTTTCTTT
TRBV5-6	NA	once	TRBJ1-1	CASSHRVNTEAFF	TGTGCCAGCAGCCACCGCGTGAACACTGAAGCTTTCTTT
TRBV19	TRBD1	NA	TRBJ2-2	CASSRRDRDTGELFF	TGTGCCAGTAGTCGAAGGGACAGGGACACCGGGGAGCTGTTTTTT
TRBV19	NA	once	TRBJ2-7	CASSILLSSYEQYF	TGTGCCAGTAGTATCCTTTTGAGCTCCTACGAGCAGTACTTC
TRBV3-1/TRBV3-2	NA	NA	TRBJ2-7	CASSQAFRGEQYF	TGTGCCAGCAGCCAAGCATTCCGGGGGGAGCAGTACTTC
TRBV27	NA	NA	TRBJ1-5	CASRPGGQPNQPQHF	TGTGCCAGCAGACCGGGGGGGCAGCCAAATCAGCCCCAGCATTTT
TRBV3-1/TRBV3-2	TRBD1	NA	TRBJ1-2	CASSQTGTGSGYTF	TGTGCCAGCAGCCAAACCGGGACAGGGAGCGGCTACACCTTC
TRBV6-4	TRBD2	NA	TRBJ2-3	CATAQLAGGGTDTQYF	TGTGCCACCGCTCAACTAGCGGGGGGGGGCACAGATACGCAGTATTTT
TRBV5-6	TRBD1	NA	TRBJ1-3	CASSWTGKGNTIYF	TGTGCCAGCAGCTGGACAGGCAAAGGAAACACCATATATTTT
TRBV19	NA	NA	TRBJ2-5	CASTSQGSETQYF	TGTGCCAGTACCTCACAGGGATCGGAGACCCAGTACTTC
TRBV19	NA	NA	TRBJ2-5	CASSRQARETQYF	TGTGCCAGTAGTCGACAGGCCCGGGAGACCCAGTACTTC
TRBV30	NA	NA	TRBJ1-2	CAWTPGAYGYTF	TGTGCCTGGACCCCGGGAGCCTATGGCTACACCTTC
TRBV4-1	NA	NA	TRBJ1-1	CASGLTVNTEAFF	TGCGCCAGCGGATTAACAGTAAACACTGAAGCTTTCTTT
TRBV6-5	TRBD2	NA	TRBJ2-7	CASSSVAGGLHEQYF	TGTGCCAGCAGTTCCGTAGCGGGGGGGCTTCACGAGCAGTACTTC
TRBV28	NA	NA	TRBJ1-2	CASSLTTVYGYTF	TGTGCCAGCAGTTTAACGACAGTCTATGGCTACACCTTC
TRBV5-7	TRBD2	NA	TRBJ2-4	CASSSPSGGWYIQYF	TGTGCCAGCAGCTCTCCTAGCGGGGGGTGGTACATTCAGTACTTC
TRBV5-1	NA	NA	TRBJ1-1	CASSAVSQGPMNTEAFF	TGCGCCAGCAGCGCAGTAAGTCAGGGTCCGATGAACACTGAAGCTTTCTTT
TRBV5-6	NA	NA	TRBJ2-7	CASSPDRSYEQYF	TGTGCCAGCAGCCCGGACAGATCCTACGAGCAGTACTTC
TRBV9	TRBD1	NA	TRBJ2-3	CASSPQRTGINTDTQYF	TGTGCCAGCAGCCCCCAGAGGACAGGGATCAACACAGATACGCAGTATTTT
TRBV29-1	TRBD1	NA	TRBJ1-1	CSVDRGRTEAFF	TGCAGCGTGGACAGGGGGCGAACTGAAGCTTTCTTT
TRBV18	TRBD1	NA	TRBJ2-5	CASSLGQGQETQYF	TGTGCCAGCTCCCTTGGACAGGGACAAGAGACCCAGTACTTC
TRBV28	NA	NA	TRBJ2-7	CASSSRDKLYEQYF	TGTGCCAGCAGTTCTCGGGACAAGCTTTACGAGCAGTACTTC
TRBV5-1	NA	NA	TRBJ1-1	CASSLTIRGAGTEAFF	TGCGCCAGCAGCTTGACTATTAGGGGCGCGGGGACTGAAGCTTTCTTT
TRBV7-8	NA	NA	TRBJ1-3	CASSFTTPGTSGNTIYF	TGTGCCAGCAGCTTTACAACCCCAGGTACCTCTGGAAACACCATATATTTT
TRBV28	NA	NA	TRBJ1-6	CASSRGLDSLHF	TGTGCCAGCAGCCGGGGTCTTGACTCCCTCCACTTT